These 19 T cell receptor beta chains were sequenced from one sample in a study of T-cell reconstitution after alpha-beta-depleted transplantation in children. TCRbeta library preparation incorporated unique molecular identifiers. Via MiXCR, TCRdb re-called the PCR reads, giving one row per CDR3 protein. Of 610,000 or so distinct CDR3 sequences listed, roughly 27% are singletons. Sequenced material: PBMCs, taken before TCRalphabeta/CD19-depleted stem cell transplant. The receptors shown here come from a boy under two years old with Wiskott-Aldrich syndrome, due to receive a stem cell transplant.

This clonotype occurred a few times. The V gene is TRBV29-1, the J gene TRBJ1-1, with no clear D. Looked up from germline, CDR1 is SQVTM and CDR2 is ANQGSEA. CDR3 length equals 12 residues. V was clipped by 5 bases and J by 5 bases, with 12 bases between them. For the CDR3, the DNA is TGCAGCGTTACCCAGGTTGGAACTGAAGCTTTCTTT. Translated, it gives CSVTQVGTEAFF.

This clonotype was counted only a few times. This chain connects TRBV20-1 to TRBJ2-1; TRBD2 matches at 9 bases. Germline lookup yields CDR1 DFQATT and CDR2 SNEGSKA (reference sequence). The CDR3 spans 14 residues. V dropped 1 base and J dropped 3; count of bases not matched to a gene: 1. Here the CDR3 DNA reads TGCAGTGCTAGAGTACTAGCGGGCTACAATGAGCAGTTCTTC. Its translation is CSARVLAGYNEQFF.

The chain links TRBV5-1 to TRBJ2-3; TRBD2 might be the D (5 bases). The CDR3 has 16 residues. Germline CDR1 is SGHRS and CDR2 is YFSETQ. Trimming shortened V by 6 bases and J by 3 bases, and 20 bases separated the two germline ends. In DNA form, the CDR3 reads TGCGCCAGCACAAGCGGCCTACAATGGGGTACAGATACGCAGTATTTT. This sequence encodes CASTSGLQWGTDTQYF. The complete variable domain, with remaining parts taken from reference TRBV5-1 and TRBJ2-3, reads KAGVTQTPRYLIKTRGQQVTLSCSPISGHRSVSWYQQTPGQGLQFLFEYFSETQRNKGNFPGRFSGRQFSNSRSEMNVSTLELGDSALYLCASTSGLQWGTDTQYFGPGTRLTVL.

The chain joins TRBV10-2 to TRBJ2-3; D is possibly TRBD1 (5 bases). The CDR3 runs to 16 residues. Looked up from germline, CDR1 is WSHSY and CDR2 is SAAADI. V lost 2 bases to trimming and J lost 0 bases, with 12 bases between them. The CDR3 DNA reads TGCGCCAGCAGTGAGATCTACAGGAGAAGCACAGATACGCAGTATTTT. This translates into CASSEIYRRSTDTQYF.

The genes are TRBV5-1 and TRBJ2-1; D gene unclear. The CDR3 is 13 amino acids. V was shortened by 7 bases and J by 0 bases, with 8 bases between the two germline ends. CDR1 and CDR2 (germline): SGHRS, YFSETQ. The CDR3 sequence is CASAVSSYNEQFF. CDR3 coding DNA: TGCGCCAGCGCGGTTAGCTCCTACAATGAGCAGTTCTTC.

This clonotype was seen repeatedly, ten times or more. The chain couples TRBV5-1 to TRBJ2-5; tentatively, D is TRBD1 (6 bases). Between the trimmed V and J ends, which lost 3 bases and 3 bases, there was a span of 9 bases. Germline V gene sequence: CDR1 SGHRS, CDR2 YFSETQ. There are 13 residues in the CDR3. The chain's CDR3 is CASSWGPKETQYF. CDR3 coding DNA: TGCGCCAGCAGCTGGGGGCCCAAAGAGACCCAGTACTTC.

The chain uses TRBV5-1 and TRBJ2-2, with 11 bases fitting TRBD2. Unmatched junction bases numbered 5, after V lost 4 bases and J lost 6 bases. The CDR3 runs to 15 residues. Germline values: CDR1 SGHRS, CDR2 YFSETQ. DNA of the CDR3: TGCGCCAGCAGCCAGACTAGCGGGAAGGCCGGGGAGCTGTTTTTT. Residues: CASSQTSGKAGELFF.

This clonotype was counted only a few times. The rearrangement links TRBV24-1 to TRBJ1-5, with D uncertain. Germline assignment: CDR1 KGHDR and CDR2 SFDVKD. Trimming shortened V by 4 bases and J by 10 bases, and 13 bases separated the two germline ends. This CDR3 contains 13 residues. The CDR3 nucleotides are TGTGCCACCAGTGACCAGCCCGGGAGACCCCAGCATTTT. Translation gives CATSDQPGRPQHF.

The genes are TRBV10-3 and TRBJ2-5; unclear D gene. This CDR3 comprises 15 residues. Trimming stripped 6 bases from V and 5 bases from J, with 19 bases between. Germline assignment: CDR1 ENHRY and CDR2 SYGVKD. DNA for the CDR3: TGTGCCATCAGCAACAGTGGAAGTCACATGGAGACCCAGTACTTC. This encodes CAISNSGSHMETQYF.

The chain is built from TRBV20-1 and TRBJ2-4, with a possible D match to TRBD2 (6 bases). CDR1 is DFQATT and CDR2 is SNEGSKA in the germline V gene (reference sequence). This CDR3 is 15 amino acids long. V dropped 3 bases and J dropped 1 base, with 13 bases sitting between them. The CDR3 DNA sequence: TGCAGTGCTAGTGCTCTAGCGTGGGCCAAAAACATTCAGTACTTC. This sequence encodes CSASALAWAKNIQYF.

The genes are TRBV20-1 and TRBJ2-7; 10 bases are shared with TRBD2. J was trimmed by 4 bases and V by 6 bases; bases with no gene match: 6. The CDR3 runs to 13 residues. Germline V gives CDR1 DFQATT, CDR2 SNEGSKA (reference sequence). For the CDR3, the DNA is TGCAGTGCCCGGACTAGCGGCATTTACGAGCAGTACTTC. It codes for CSARTSGIYEQYF.

The J gene is TRBJ2-3, the V gene TRBV10-3; TRBD2 is a possible D gene (6 bases). Germline V gene data show CDR1 as ENHRY and CDR2 as SYGVKD. V lost 7 bases, J lost 1 base, and 27 bases lay in between. This CDR3 contains 19 residues. The CDR3 DNA reads TGTGCCATCACTAGGTTGGGGAGGATTAAAATGATGGGCACAGATACGCAGTATTTT. It codes for CAITRLGRIKMMGTDTQYF.

The chain recombines TRBV5-1 with TRBJ2-5; D is possibly TRBD1 (7 bases). The CDR3 runs to 15 residues. V dropped 0 bases and J dropped 9 bases, with 18 bases sitting between them. Germline lookup yields CDR1 SGHRS and CDR2 YFSETQ. The CDR3 DNA reads as TGCGCCAGCAGCTTGGGGACAGGCCCTGGAGGGCCCCAGTACTTC. The encoded protein is CASSLGTGPGGPQYF.

This clonotype showed up just a few times. The chain uses TRBV5-1 and TRBJ1-1; D not resolved. V gave up 1 base and J gave up 3 bases, with 10 bases separating them. CDR3 length equals 14 residues. CDR1 and CDR2 (germline): SGHRS, YFSETQ. CDR3 protein: CASSLSWGDTEAFF. As DNA, the CDR3 is TGCGCCAGCAGCTTGAGTTGGGGTGACACTGAAGCTTTCTTT.

The chain joins TRBV7-2 to TRBJ2-7; the D is unclear. CDR3 length equals 15 residues. The germline V and J ends were trimmed by 1 base and 3 bases, with 13 bases remaining between them. The V gene's germline CDR1 is SGHTA and CDR2 FQGNSA. CDR3 region: CASSLDDEIDYEQYF. The CDR3 DNA reads as TGTGCCAGCAGCTTAGACGATGAGATAGACTACGAGCAGTACTTC.

The chain has TRBV2 and TRBJ2-1; 12 bases agree with TRBD2. Germline CDR1 reads SNHLY; CDR2 reads FYNNEI. V shed 1 base, J shed 4 bases, and the junction held 2 bases outside the gene matches. This CDR3 contains 16 residues. The CDR3 protein is CASSEGLAGGYNEQFF. CDR3 DNA sequence: TGTGCCAGCAGTGAAGGGCTAGCGGGAGGGTACAATGAGCAGTTCTTC.

This clonotype was counted a few times. V gene TRBV5-6 combines with J gene TRBJ2-7; the D is unclear. CDR1 and CDR2 from the germline V gene are SGHDT and YYEEEE. V lost 0 bases, J lost 5 bases, and 15 bases lay in between. The CDR3 consists of 15 residues. CDR3 sequence (DNA): TGTGCCAGCAGCTTGGCGGGCCGGCCTGAGAACGAGCAGTACTTC. This encodes CASSLAGRPENEQYF.

Only a few counts were recorded for this clonotype. This chain uses TRBV10-2 with TRBJ2-1, with D maybe TRBD1 (6 bases). The CDR3 has 13 amino acids. Per germline, CDR1 WSHSY and CDR2 SAAADI. V was trimmed by 4 bases and J by 8 bases, leaving 12 bases between them. The CDR3 DNA is TGCGCCAGCAGTGGGCAGGGGTTCGATGAGCAGTTCTTC. Its translation is CASSGQGFDEQFF.

The chain uses TRBV30 and TRBJ2-3; no clear D gene. Germline loops: CDR1 GTSNPN, CDR2 SVGIG (reference sequence). Trimming stripped 1 base from V and 2 bases from J, with 7 bases between. This CDR3 comprises 13 residues. CDR3 bases: TGTGCCTGGAGTGAACGGTACACAGATACGCAGTATTTT. It is translated as CAWSERYTDTQYF.